The T cell receptor (beta chain) described here comes from a study of blood T cell repertoires in COVID-19. V lost 2 bases to trimming and J lost 2 bases; unmatched junction nucleotides: 3. Germline CDR1 reads SGHTA; CDR2 reads FQGTGA. The CDR3 is 15 amino acids. The table came from immunoSEQ multiplex PCR; TCRdb's copy has only in-frame clones and leaves some out. The sample has approximately 270,000 clones, more than 75% seen once. This receptor was obtained from a man in his forties with active or convalescent COVID-19. The chain uses TRBV7-3 and TRBJ2-5; 9 bases map to TRBD2. Source material: peripheral blood. CDR3 amino acids: CASSLGGRDQETQYF. CDR3 sequence (DNA): TGTGCCAGCAGCTTAGGCGGGAGGGATCAAGAGACCCAGTACTTC.